The table lists the clone carrying this TCR beta chain with many counts. The germline V gene has CDR1 SEHNR and CDR2 FQNEAQ (reference sequence). Trimming removed 3 bases from V and 0 bases from J; junction bases left unmatched: 10. The CDR3 totals 18 residues. This specimen belongs to a study of patients and donors after allogeneic stem cell transplantation. Each CDR3 protein is one row after TCRdb ran MiXCR on the RT-PCR reads. The table records about 31,000 distinct CDR3 sequences, nearly 7% of them present only once. Material: blood, either unsorted or a sorted T cell fraction (not recorded which). The chain carries TRBV7-9 and TRBJ2-5; 10 bases line up with TRBD2. This clonotype was obtained from a human donor who was either an allogeneic HSCT recipient or a stem cell or donor lymphocyte infusion donor (not recorded which). It is not recorded whose cells these are; they may come from a transplant donor. CDR3 DNA: TGTGCCAGCAGCTTTAGGCTAGCGGGAGTATCCCACCAAGAGACCCAGTACTTC. Its translation: CASSFRLAGVSHQETQYF.